This T cell receptor beta chain was profiled in a study of OX40 agonist ivuxolimab in advanced cancers. Looking at the study overall: Ivuxolimab is an agonistic anti-OX40 (CD134) antibody, and patients were treated with it. Having had anti-PD-1, anti-PD-L1 or anti-CTLA-4 therapy before was allowed, and approximately 40% had some. Broader study findings: Dosing at 0.1 to 3.0 mg/kg was accompanied by clonal expansion of CD4+ and CD8+ blood T cells by week 6. Among the nonresponders, some also had low normalized T-cell clonal expansion.

This clone showed up just a few times. Its antigen remains unknown. CDR1 and CDR2 from the germline V gene are SGHVS and FNYEAQ. With 3 bases clipped from V and 1 base from J, the junction kept 6 bases outside the gene matches. This CDR3 has 16 amino acids. This table comes from immunoSEQ multiplex PCR, and its TCRdb copy is limited to in-frame clones, with some not included. The sample lists roughly 42,000 clones, 80% to 90% seen once, with about 12% in the top ten. This specimen was CD4+ or CD8+ T cells sorted from blood, taken in a trial of the OX40 agonist ivuxolimab. This clonotype was sampled from an adult with an advanced solid tumor such as melanoma, head and neck, liver or kidney cancer. This chain uses TRBV7-6 with TRBJ1-5, with 7 bases identical to TRBD1. The CDR3 coding sequence is TGTGCCAGCAGCTTCGACAGGGCCGGCAGCAATCAGCCCCAGCATTTT. Translating it yields CASSFDRAGSNQPQHF.